The 26 T cell receptor beta chains below all came from one sample that was sequenced in a study of blood T cell repertoires in COVID-19. Sequencing was performed with immunoSEQ multiplex PCR; in TCRdb, only in-frame clones are kept and a portion is missing. Of a few hundred thousand clones in the sample, 70% to 90% were seen once. What was sequenced was PBMCs or T cells enriched from blood (not recorded which). Source of these receptors: a woman aged 18 to 35 who had been exposed to COVID-19.

The gene calls are TRBV9 and TRBJ2-3; 7 nucleotides line up with TRBD1. The germline V gene encodes CDR1 SGDLS and CDR2 YYNGEE. The CDR3 length is 15 residues. The V gene end was trimmed by 4 bases and the J gene end by 6 bases; junction bases not matched to a gene: 11. CDR3 bases: TGTGCCAGCAGCACTCGACAGGGCCCACACGATACGCAGTATTTT. Translating gives CASSTRQGPHDTQYF.

The count of this clone is one. The chain links TRBV13 to TRBJ2-7, with D perhaps matching TRBD1 (5 bases). The CDR3 is 14 residues long. The germline V gene has CDR1 PRHDT and CDR2 FYEKMQ (reference sequence). V was pared by 4 bases and J by 0 bases, with 10 bases between. CDR3: CASSSSTASYEQYF. DNA for the CDR3: TGTGCCAGCAGCTCCTCGACAGCCTCCTACGAGCAGTACTTC. Drawing the rest from reference TRBV13 and TRBJ2-7, the complete variable domain is AAGVIQSPRHLIKEKRETATLKCYPIPRHDTVYWYQQGPGQDPQFLISFYEKMQSDKGSIPDRFSAQQFSDYHSELNMSSLELGDSALYFCASSSSTASYEQYFGPGTRLTVT.

This rearrangement joins TRBV4-1 to TRBJ2-7, with 10 nucleotides matching TRBD1. The V gene's germline CDR1 is MGHRA and CDR2 YSYEKL. CDR3 length: 16 amino acids. With V trimmed by 1 base and J by 3 bases, 6 bases remained unmatched. CDR3 sequence reads: CASSQAPGQGLYEQYF. In DNA, the CDR3 is TGCGCCAGCAGCCAAGCCCCGGGACAGGGGCTCTACGAGCAGTACTTC.

The V gene is TRBV7-3, the J gene TRBJ2-1; 9 positions agree with TRBD2. After removal of 5 bases from V and 6 bases from J, the junction contained 20 bases not matched to a gene. The germline CDR1 and CDR2 sequences are SGHTA and FQGTGA. The CDR3 is made up of 19 amino acids. CDR3 in DNA: TGTGCCAGCAGCCAAGGGGGACTAGCACACGGACAGCAAGGCAATGAGCAGTTCTTC. This encodes CASSQGGLAHGQQGNEQFF.

The chain carries TRBV7-2 and TRBJ2-7; TRBD1 aligns across 7 bases. With 5 bases clipped from V and 5 bases from J, the junction kept 12 bases outside the gene matches. CDR1 is SGHTA, CDR2 FQGNSA, per germline. The CDR3 consists of 15 residues. The CDR3 protein is CASSLRQGRFDEQYF. In DNA, the CDR3 is TGTGCCAGCAGCCTGCGACAGGGTAGATTCGACGAGCAGTACTTC.

In DNA form, the CDR3 reads TGTGCCAGCAGCCTAACGCCGACAGTTACCACTGAAGCTTTCTTT. This translates into CASSLTPTVTTEAFF. The chain is built from TRBV7-2 and TRBJ1-1, with D perhaps matching TRBD1 (5 bases). CDR3 size: 15 residues. Trimming took 5 bases from V and 4 from J, leaving 17 bases between them. Germline-derived CDR1 and CDR2 are SGHTA and FQGNSA.

The V call is TRBV9, the J call TRBJ2-1; TRBD2 agrees at 8 bases. Germline V gives CDR1 SGDLS, CDR2 YYNGEE. The J segment lost 2 bases and the V segment lost 4 bases, leaving 5 bases of the junction unmatched. The CDR3 loop spans 15 amino acids. CDR3 sequence reads: CASSHGGAAYNEQFF. Here the CDR3 DNA reads TGTGCCAGCAGCCACGGGGGGGCCGCCTACAATGAGCAGTTCTTC.

The chain is built from TRBV4-2 and TRBJ2-2; D not resolved. Trimming cost V 0 bases and J 3 bases, with 11 bases left between them. Per the germline V gene, CDR1 is LGHNA and CDR2 is YNFKEQ. The CDR3 is 16 residues long. The CDR3 coding sequence is TGTGCCAGCAGCCAAGACCCGCCCCAGGACACCGGGGAGCTGTTTTTT. Translation: CASSQDPPQDTGELFF.

The V call is TRBV5-4, the J call TRBJ2-1; TRBD1 matches at 7 bases. V was clipped by 6 bases and J by 7 bases; unmatched bases: 7. This CDR3 is built from 13 residues. Germline assignment: CDR1 SGHNT and CDR2 YYREEE (reference sequence). The CDR3 bases are TGTGCCAGCACGACAGGGATAGTGAATGAGCAGTTCTTC. Its protein product is CASTTGIVNEQFF.

The rearrangement uses TRBV4-1 and TRBJ2-1; TRBD2 matches 8 bases. The CDR3 is 17 residues long. Losses at the gene ends were 0 bases for V and 3 bases for J; bases not matched to a gene: 7. Germline V gene sequence: CDR1 MGHRA, CDR2 YSYEKL. The CDR3 DNA is TGCGCCAGCAGCCAAGATCTTTTAGCGGGGAGCTACAATGAGCAGTTCTTC. Protein sequence: CASSQDLLAGSYNEQFF.

J is TRBJ1-5 and V is TRBV29-1; D not resolved. CDR3 size: 13 residues. Trimming stripped 5 bases from V and 0 bases from J, with 8 bases between. From germline, CDR1 is SQVTM and CDR2 ANQGSEA. As DNA, the CDR3 is TGCAGCGTTAGGAGGGATAGCAATCAGCCCCAGCATTTT. Protein product: CSVRRDSNQPQHF.

The gene calls are TRBV5-1 and TRBJ2-5, with D possibly TRBD2 on 7 matching bases. The V gene's germline CDR1 is SGHRS and CDR2 YFSETQ. The CDR3 has 16 amino acids. V was pared by 0 bases and J by 3 bases, with 15 bases between. Written as DNA, the CDR3 is TGCGCCAGCAGCTTGGAGGGGGGGACGACCAAAGAGACCCAGTACTTC. It specifies CASSLEGGTTKETQYF.

The V and J genes are TRBV19 and TRBJ2-7; TRBD1 is a possible D gene (6 bases). This CDR3 spans 12 amino acids. Deletions cut 6 bases from V and 4 bases from J, with 10 bases between. CDR1 and CDR2 (germline): LNHDA, SQIVND (reference sequence). The CDR3 nucleotides read TGTGCCAGTAGCAAAACAGGGTACGAGCAGTACTTC. It specifies CASSKTGYEQYF.

The rearrangement links TRBV18 to TRBJ2-7; possibly TRBD1 for D (5 bases). There are 11 residues in the CDR3. Trimming removed 6 bases at V and 5 bases at J, with 8 bases between. Per the germline V gene, CDR1 is KGHSH and CDR2 is LQKENI. CDR3 amino acids: CASSTGHEQYF. In DNA, the CDR3 is TGTGCCAGCTCCACAGGCCACGAGCAGTACTTC. The full variable domain, in which reference TRBV18 and TRBJ2-7 provide the parts outside the CDR3, is NAGVMQNPRHLVRRRGQEARLRCSPMKGHSHVYWYRQLPEEGLKFMVYLQKENIIDESGMPKERFSAEFPKEGPSILRIQQVVRGDSAAYFCASSTGHEQYFGPGTRLTVT.

The CDR3 here is CASSFSPTYEQYF. CDR3 sequence (DNA): TGTGCCAGCAGTTTTTCCCCAACCTACGAGCAGTACTTC. The chain joins TRBV27 to TRBJ2-7, with D unresolved. The CDR3 extends over 13 amino acids. The V and J ends lost 3 bases and 2 bases respectively, with 8 bases between them. In germline, CDR1 is MNHEY, CDR2 SMNVEV (reference sequence).

This clone occurred a few times. The chain couples TRBV6-5 to TRBJ2-7; tentative D call: TRBD2 (6 bases). The CDR3 contains 13 residues. Germline V gene lookup returns CDR1 MNHEY and CDR2 SVGAGI. Trimming shortened V by 8 bases and J by 4 bases, and 15 bases separated the two germline ends. DNA for the CDR3: TGTGCCAGCCGCCCGGGACTCCGATACGAGCAGTACTTC. Protein: CASRPGLRYEQYF.

This clone has only a few counts. The DNA for the CDR3 is TGTGCCAGCAGCGATGGACAGAATCAGCCCCAGCATTTT. Its protein is CASSDGQNQPQHF. The rearrangement joins TRBV6-5 to TRBJ1-5, with a weak D call TRBD1 (6 bases). Trimming left V 6 bases short and J 4 bases short, with 10 bases between. The CDR3 has 13 residues. Germline V CDR1 and CDR2: MNHEY, SVGAGI.

The J gene is TRBJ2-1, the V gene TRBV14, with 7 positions matching TRBD1. The V segment lost 1 base and the J segment 0 bases; nucleotides outside the gene matches: 6. Germline CDR1 and CDR2: SGHDN and FVKESK. CDR3 length equals 17 residues. CDR3 residues: CASSQGKGQTSYNEQFF. DNA for the CDR3: TGTGCCAGCAGCCAAGGGAAGGGACAGACCTCCTACAATGAGCAGTTCTTC.

The chain has TRBV28 and TRBJ2-2; D call uncertain. Trimming removed 0 bases at V and 3 bases at J, with 8 bases between. Germline assignment: CDR1 MDHEN and CDR2 SYDVKM. CDR3 length equals 15 residues. The CDR3 here is CASSLWPRDTGELFF. The CDR3 DNA sequence: TGTGCCAGCAGTTTATGGCCCCGGGACACCGGGGAGCTGTTTTTT.

The chain links TRBV7-2 to TRBJ2-1, with 10 positions matching TRBD2. V lost 0 bases, J lost 7 bases, and 6 bases stayed unmatched. Germline CDR1 and CDR2: SGHTA and FQGNSA. CDR3 length: 16 amino acids. CDR3 amino acids: CASSLATAGGYNEQFF. The DNA for the CDR3 is TGTGCCAGCAGCTTAGCGACAGCGGGGGGGTATAATGAGCAGTTCTTC.

The chain links TRBV15 to TRBJ1-2; a possible D gene is TRBD1 (6 bases). Germline V gene data show CDR1 as LNHNV and CDR2 as YYDKDF (reference sequence). The CDR3 is 18 amino acids. Trimming removed 1 base at V and 5 bases at J, with 23 bases between. Here the CDR3 reads CATSRVPGGPRGFYGYTF. The CDR3 region has the DNA TGTGCCACCAGCAGAGTCCCTGGGGGTCCGAGGGGGTTTTATGGCTACACCTTC. Full variable domain (missing parts from reference TRBV15 and TRBJ1-2): DAMVIQNPRYQVTQFGKPVTLSCSQTLNHNVMYWYQQKSSQAPKLLFHYYDKDFNNEADTPDNFQSRRPNTSFCFLDIRSPGLGDTAMYLCATSRVPGGPRGFYGYTFGSGTRLTVV.

V and J are TRBV21-1 and TRBJ1-2; TRBD1 reflects the table's D call only, with no check against the DNA. TRBV21-1 is labeled a pseudogene. CDR3 length: 16 amino acids. CDR3 residues: CASSNRGTGKTYGYTF. As DNA, the CDR3 is TGTGCCAGCAGCAATAGGGGGACAGGGAAGACCTATGGCTACACCTTC.

The chain couples TRBV7-9 to TRBJ1-2; 7 bases fit TRBD1. CDR3 length: 14 amino acids. Germline loops: CDR1 SEHNR, CDR2 FQNEAQ (reference sequence). V shed 7 bases, J shed 5 bases, and the junction held 10 bases outside the gene matches. In DNA, the CDR3 is TGTGCCAGCAACCCACACGACAGGGCGTATGGCTACACCTTC. Residues: CASNPHDRAYGYTF.

With regard to this clone: The sample has other DNA sequences that encode this CDR3 too. The J gene is TRBJ1-6, the V gene TRBV19; maybe TRBD1 (6 bases). V lost 6 bases and J lost 7, with 10 bases in between. The V gene's germline CDR1 is LNHDA and CDR2 SQIVND (reference sequence). The CDR3 has 13 amino acids. CDR3 in DNA: TGTGCCAGTAGCTGGCAGGGGAATTCACCCCTCCACTTT. Translation: CASSWQGNSPLHF.

This chain links TRBV5-5 with TRBJ1-6; D gene ambiguous. The CDR3 has 16 residues. V lost 0 bases, J lost 0 bases, and 7 bases lay in between. Germline values: CDR1 SGHKS, CDR2 YYEKEE (reference sequence). DNA of the CDR3: TGTGCCAGCAGCTTGGTTATGAGCTCCTATAATTCACCCCTCCACTTT. The encoded protein is CASSLVMSSYNSPLHF.

The chain is built from TRBV2 and TRBJ2-5, with D maybe TRBD1 (6 bases). The CDR3 contains 16 residues. CDR1 SNHLY and CDR2 FYNNEI come from the germline V gene. Trimming left V 4 bases short and J 1 base short, with 16 bases between. The CDR3 DNA follows: TGTGCCAGCAGTGGGGCCGACAGGAAAAGCCAAGAGACCCAGTACTTC. It encodes CASSGADRKSQETQYF.